One sample yielded the 27 T cell receptor beta chains listed below, sequenced in a study of neurological immune-mediated disorders. TCRdb fed the 5' RACE reads into MiXCR, producing one record per CDR3 protein. The repertoire holds 35,000 to 40,000 distinct CDR3 sequences, 2.5% seen once, with approximately 2.3% in the top ten. The specimen sequenced was PBMCs. All receptors come from a man aged 50 to 59 with multiple sclerosis.

Many counts were recorded for this clonotype. The chain employs TRBV28 and TRBJ2-5; TRBD2 aligns across 14 bases. V was clipped by 3 bases and J by 3 bases; unmatched bases: 15. The CDR3 is 20 amino acids. The germline V gene encodes CDR1 MDHEN and CDR2 SYDVKM. The CDR3 spells CASSLFGRTSGGRPEETQYF. CDR3 sequence (DNA): TGTGCCAGCAGTTTGTTTGGCAGGACTAGCGGGGGGCGCCCAGAAGAGACCCAGTACTTC.

In regard to this clonotype: One end of the junction does not line up with germline, which may come from a read error. CDR3 sequence reads: CASSLDFAQPQNF. CDR3 coding DNA: TGTGCCAGCAGCTTAGACTTCGCCCAGCCCCAGAATTTT. V is TRBV7-2 and J is TRBJ1-5; no definite D call. The CDR3 is 13 amino acids. The V gene's germline CDR1 is SGHTA and CDR2 FQGNSA.

The table lists this clonotype with many counts. This chain uses TRBV10-3 with TRBJ1-1, with a possible D match to TRBD1 (5 bases). Germline V lookup: CDR1 ENHRY, CDR2 SYGVKD. V was pared by 4 bases and J by 7 bases, with 10 bases between. This CDR3 has 12 residues. The CDR3 nucleotides are TGTGCCATCAGTGCCCTTCAGGGTGAAGCTTTCTTT. Translation gives CAISALQGEAFF.

In this sample, this clonotype turned up a few times. The CDR3 nucleotides read TGTGCCAGCAGAAAGGCGGGGACCCACGAGCAGTACTTC. It translates to CASRKAGTHEQYF. The gene calls are TRBV6-5 and TRBJ2-7; maybe TRBD2 (6 bases). The CDR3 is 13 amino acids. The V and J ends lost 6 bases and 5 bases respectively, with 14 bases between them. The germline V gene has CDR1 MNHEY and CDR2 SVGAGI.

The sample holds many counts of this clonotype. The chain links TRBV30 to TRBJ1-1; D unclear. Trimming left V 0 bases short and J 3 bases short, with 5 bases between. This CDR3 comprises 12 residues. Germline V gene data show CDR1 as GTSNPN and CDR2 as SVGIG (reference sequence). The CDR3 is CAWSVLDTEAFF. The CDR3 nucleotides are TGTGCCTGGAGTGTCTTGGACACTGAAGCTTTCTTT.

This clonotype was found a few times. The chain links TRBV2 to TRBJ1-2; possible D gene TRBD1, 6 bases. The CDR3 runs 14 residues. Per germline, CDR1 SNHLY and CDR2 FYNNEI. V was trimmed by 6 bases and J by 4 bases, leaving 15 bases between them. The CDR3 here is CASSSDRYRYGYTF. CDR3 bases: TGTGCCAGCAGCTCAGACAGGTATCGCTATGGCTACACCTTC.

This clonotype appeared many times. The chain links TRBV10-3 to TRBJ2-1, with 8 nucleotides matching TRBD2. The CDR3 contains 16 residues. Trimming removed 5 bases from V and 2 bases from J; junction bases left unmatched: 8. Germline V lookup: CDR1 ENHRY, CDR2 SYGVKD. The CDR3 DNA reads TGTGCCATCAGTCCCGGGACTAGTCCTGCCTACAATGAGCAGTTCTTC. Translation gives CAISPGTSPAYNEQFF.

As concerns this clonotype: This may come from a read error, since a much larger clone is one base off. The CDR3 does not close with the conserved phenylalanine or tryptophan, likely indicating a read error. The V call is TRBV4-1, the J call TRBJ1-2; D is ambiguous. Germline V lookup: CDR1 MGHRA, CDR2 YSYEKL. The CDR3 runs to 14 residues. Trimming shortened V by 2 bases and J by 10 bases, and 17 bases separated the two germline ends. CDR3 loop: CASSQFGERFDYTV. CDR3 coding DNA: TGCGCCAGCAGCCAATTCGGGGAAAGGTTTGACTACACCGTC.

This clonotype was detected many times. This chain connects TRBV5-5 to TRBJ2-3, with 9 bases aligning to TRBD2. With V trimmed by 4 bases and J by 4 bases, 10 bases remained unmatched. This CDR3 spans 16 amino acids. Germline V gene data show CDR1 as SGHKS and CDR2 as YYEKEE (reference sequence). Here the CDR3 DNA reads TGTGCCAGCAGCCCCCTCGCGGGGGGGCCTGCAGATACGCAGTATTTT. Translation: CASSPLAGGPADTQYF.

There are many counts of this clonotype. The chain recombines TRBV5-1 with TRBJ2-3; 11 nucleotides match TRBD2. This CDR3 comprises 14 residues. CDR1 is SGHRS and CDR2 is YFSETQ in the germline V gene. V shed 3 bases, J shed 4 bases, and the junction held 1 base outside the gene matches. CDR3 DNA sequence: TGCGCCAGCAGCTGGGGACTAGCGGCAGATACGCAGTATTTT. This encodes CASSWGLAADTQYF.

The table lists this clonotype with many counts. The rearrangement joins TRBV5-1 to TRBJ2-5; the D call may be TRBD1 or TRBD2 (6 bases each). V was cut by 4 bases and J by 3 bases, with 19 bases left in between. Germline V gene lookup returns CDR1 SGHRS and CDR2 YFSETQ. The CDR3 length is 16 residues. Here the CDR3 reads CASSLLPGGGEETQYF. The CDR3 DNA reads TGCGCCAGCAGCCTCCTCCCCGGGGGCGGGGAAGAGACCCAGTACTTC.

In its sample, this clonotype was seen many times. The V and J genes are TRBV20-1 and TRBJ1-1; D may be TRBD1 (5 bases). CDR1 DFQATT and CDR2 SNEGSKA come from the germline V gene (reference sequence). The CDR3 loop spans 13 amino acids. V gave up 3 bases and J gave up 4 bases, with 12 bases separating them. The CDR3 sequence: CSARGTVGTEAFF. CDR3 DNA sequence: TGCAGTGCTAGGGGGACGGTCGGCACTGAAGCTTTCTTT.

This clonotype was counted ten times or more. The rearrangement links TRBV5-1 to TRBJ2-5; 9 nucleotides line up with TRBD1. V shed 3 bases and J 3 bases; nucleotides not matched to a gene: 3. The CDR3 covers 14 residues. Germline CDR1 and CDR2: SGHRS and YFSETQ. This CDR3 reads CASSWTGVKETQYF. CDR3 nucleotide sequence: TGCGCCAGCAGCTGGACAGGGGTAAAAGAGACCCAGTACTTC.

This clonotype has a count of ten or more. V and J are TRBV29-1 and TRBJ1-1; D possibly corresponds to TRBD1 (6 bases). From germline, CDR1 is SQVTM and CDR2 ANQGSEA. Trimming left V 6 bases short and J 4 bases short, with 24 bases between. This CDR3 comprises 16 residues. CDR3 amino acids: CSVEGLGAGVATEAFF. The CDR3 bases are TGCAGCGTGGAGGGACTAGGGGCAGGGGTGGCCACTGAAGCTTTCTTT.

This clonotype has a count of ten or more. This CDR3 reads CASSYSAAGNTIYF. CDR3 bases: TGTGCCAGCAGTTACTCTGCGGCTGGAAACACCATATATTTT. The rearrangement links TRBV6-5 to TRBJ1-3; no clear D. Germline assignment: CDR1 MNHEY and CDR2 SVGAGI. Trimming shortened V by 0 bases and J by 2 bases, and 5 bases separated the two germline ends. This CDR3 is built from 14 residues.

This clonotype was found many times. The chain employs TRBV5-1 and TRBJ1-6, with D possibly TRBD1 on 5 matching bases. Deletions cut 0 bases from V and 9 bases from J, with 10 bases between. The CDR3 is 14 amino acids. Germline V gene sequence: CDR1 SGHRS, CDR2 YFSETQ. In DNA form, the CDR3 reads TGCGCCAGCAGCTTGGAAGGGGCGAGTTCACCCCTCCACTTT. Translating gives CASSLEGASSPLHF.

Only a few counts were recorded for this clonotype. This rearrangement joins TRBV6-6 to TRBJ2-3; TRBD2 matches 14 bases. V lost 3 bases to trimming and J lost 0 bases; unmatched junction nucleotides: 8. CDR3 length: 19 residues. Germline V CDR1 and CDR2: MNHNY, SVGAGI (reference sequence). The CDR3 nucleotides are TGTGCCAGCAGTTATCGCGGGACTAGCGGGGGCCCTAGCACAGATACGCAGTATTTT. It codes for CASSYRGTSGGPSTDTQYF.

In this sample, this clonotype turned up many times. V and J are TRBV15 and TRBJ2-3; tentatively, D is TRBD2 (6 bases). This CDR3 comprises 16 residues. The germline V and J ends were trimmed by 0 bases and 1 base, with 11 bases remaining between them. The germline V gene encodes CDR1 LNHNV and CDR2 YYDKDF (reference sequence). Here the CDR3 DNA reads TGTGCCACCAGCAGAGATCGCGGGGTCGGCACAGATACGCAGTATTTT. Translating it yields CATSRDRGVGTDTQYF.

Ten or more counts support this clonotype. The J gene is TRBJ1-1, the V gene TRBV5-1; D not certain. Germline CDR1 and CDR2: SGHRS and YFSETQ. V was trimmed by 1 base and J by 0 bases, leaving 16 bases between them. This CDR3 contains 17 residues. CDR3: CASSLSGRLSMNTEAFF. CDR3 nucleotides: TGCGCCAGCAGCTTGTCGGGCAGACTTTCAATGAACACTGAAGCTTTCTTT.

This clonotype was recorded many times. This chain joins TRBV12-3 or TRBV12-4 and TRBJ2-1; D might be TRBD2 (7 bases). Trimming cost V 0 bases and J 10 bases, with 16 bases left between them. The CDR3 extends over 15 amino acids. CDR3 amino acids: CASSLAGGPTGEQFF. The CDR3 DNA follows: TGTGCCAGCAGTTTAGCGGGGGGGCCGACGGGCGAGCAGTTCTTC.

This clonotype was observed many times. This chain joins TRBV5-1 and TRBJ2-5; D call uncertain. The CDR3 consists of 13 residues. Germline lookup yields CDR1 SGHRS and CDR2 YFSETQ. Trimming shortened V by 0 bases and J by 5 bases, and 8 bases separated the two germline ends. The CDR3 DNA is TGCGCCAGCAGCTTGGTGGGAACGGAGACCCAGTACTTC. This sequence encodes CASSLVGTETQYF.

This clonotype was found many times. The chain recombines TRBV24-1 with TRBJ2-3; D unclear. The germline CDR1 and CDR2 sequences are KGHDR and SFDVKD. Trimming took 1 base from V and 6 from J, leaving 10 bases between them. CDR3 size: 14 residues. CDR3 sequence: CATSDLPRSDTQYF. The DNA for the CDR3 is TGTGCCACCAGTGATTTACCCAGGTCCGATACGCAGTATTTT.

This clonotype came up many times. This chain connects TRBV11-3 to TRBJ2-5; D is ambiguous. There are 11 residues in the CDR3. V was shortened by 6 bases and J by 1 base, with 3 bases between the two germline ends. Germline V CDR1 and CDR2: SGHNT, YENEEA. The CDR3 sequence: CASRFQETQYF. In DNA, the CDR3 is TGTGCCAGCAGGTTCCAAGAGACCCAGTACTTC.

The chain uses TRBV4-1 and TRBJ2-7; D gene uncertain. V lost 3 bases and J 2 bases, leaving 11 bases between the germline ends. The CDR3 covers 14 residues. CDR1 is MGHRA, CDR2 YSYEKL, per germline. The CDR3 region is CASSQIRGPYEQYF. The CDR3 DNA reads TGCGCCAGCAGCCAGATAAGAGGCCCCTACGAGCAGTACTTC.

Many counts were recorded for this clonotype. The genes are TRBV6-6 and TRBJ1-1; D possibly corresponds to TRBD1 (5 bases). V shed 7 bases and J shed 5 bases, with 20 bases lying between them. There are 15 residues in the CDR3. Germline V gives CDR1 MNHNY, CDR2 SVGAGI (reference sequence). The CDR3 sequence is CASTINRGGGTEAFF. The CDR3 nucleotides read TGTGCCAGCACTATCAACCGGGGGGGAGGGACTGAAGCTTTCTTT.

This clonotype was counted many times. The rearrangement uses TRBV5-1 and TRBJ2-7; D is unresolved. The germline CDR1 and CDR2 sequences are SGHRS and YFSETQ. The CDR3 totals 15 residues. V was pared by 3 bases and J by 5 bases, with 18 bases between. The CDR3 region has the DNA TGCGCCAGCAGCTGGACCTTGGGTGTTTGGGACGAGCAGTACTTC. Translation: CASSWTLGVWDEQYF. Variable domain in full (rest from reference TRBV5-1 and TRBJ2-7): KAGVTQTPRYLIKTRGQQVTLSCSPISGHRSVSWYQQTPGQGLQFLFEYFSETQRNKGNFPGRFSGRQFSNSRSEMNVSTLELGDSALYLCASSWTLGVWDEQYFGPGTRLTVT.

This clonotype was seen repeatedly, ten times or more. The chain has TRBV7-2 and TRBJ2-3; D not resolved. The CDR3 runs to 13 residues. The V and J ends lost 5 bases and 1 base respectively, with 7 bases between them. Germline V gene data show CDR1 as SGHTA and CDR2 as FQGNSA. The CDR3 sequence is CASSPSGTDTQYF. As DNA, the CDR3 is TGTGCCAGCAGCCCTTCCGGCACAGATACGCAGTATTTT.